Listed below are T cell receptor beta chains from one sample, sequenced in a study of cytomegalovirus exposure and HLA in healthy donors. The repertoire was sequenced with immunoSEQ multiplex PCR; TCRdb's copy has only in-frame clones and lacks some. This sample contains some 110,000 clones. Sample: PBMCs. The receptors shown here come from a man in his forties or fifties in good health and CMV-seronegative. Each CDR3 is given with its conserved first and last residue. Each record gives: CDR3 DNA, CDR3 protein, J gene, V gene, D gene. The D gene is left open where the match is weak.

CDR3nt: TGTGCCAGCAGTACAACAGGGGATATTCAGCCCCAGCATTTT; CDR3aa: CASSTTGDIQPQHF; j_gene: TRBJ1-5; v_gene: TRBV2; d_gene: TRBD1
CDR3nt: TGTGCCAGCAATCCTTCAGGGGGCCTGGTAGAAAAACTGTTTTTT; CDR3aa: CASNPSGGLVEKLFF; j_gene: TRBJ1-4; v_gene: TRBV6-1; d_gene: TRBD1
CDR3nt: TGTGCCAGCAGGGGGGGACAGCGACTGCAAGAGACCCAGTACTTC; CDR3aa: CASRGGQRLQETQYF; j_gene: TRBJ2-5; v_gene: TRBV2; d_gene: -
CDR3nt: TGTGCCAGCAGCTTGGGGGGACTAGCGGGCGAGCAGTACTTC; CDR3aa: CASSLGGLAGEQYF; j_gene: TRBJ2-7; v_gene: TRBV5-6; d_gene: TRBD2
CDR3nt: TGTGCCAGCAGCTTTTGGGGCGGGAAAGAGACCCAGTACTTC; CDR3aa: CASSFWGGKETQYF; j_gene: TRBJ2-5; v_gene: TRBV11-3; d_gene: -
CDR3nt: TGTGCCAGCAGCTTAGAGAGAGCTAATGAGCAGTTCTTC; CDR3aa: CASSLERANEQFF; j_gene: TRBJ2-1; v_gene: TRBV11-3; d_gene: -
CDR3nt: TGCGCCAGCAGCCAAACCGGGACTTCTAGCACAGATACGCAGTATTTT; CDR3aa: CASSQTGTSSTDTQYF; j_gene: TRBJ2-3; v_gene: TRBV4-1; d_gene: -
CDR3nt: TGTGCCAGCAGCTTAGGGGCGGGGGTGGCCACTGAAGCTTTCTTT; CDR3aa: CASSLGAGVATEAFF; j_gene: TRBJ1-1; v_gene: TRBV11-2; d_gene: -
CDR3nt: TGTGCCTGGAGTGGACAGTACACTGAAGCTTTCTTT; CDR3aa: CAWSGQYTEAFF; j_gene: TRBJ1-1; v_gene: TRBV30; d_gene: -
CDR3nt: TGTGCCAGCAGCTACGGGACAGGGTACTACGAGCAGTACTTC; CDR3aa: CASSYGTGYYEQYF; j_gene: TRBJ2-7; v_gene: TRBV5-8; d_gene: TRBD1
CDR3nt: TGTGCCAGCAGTCTCTCTCCGAACACCGGGGAGCTGTTTTTT; CDR3aa: CASSLSPNTGELFF; j_gene: TRBJ2-2; v_gene: TRBV28; d_gene: -
CDR3nt: TGTGCCAGCAGCCGATCACTAGCGGGACTTTACAATGAGCAGTTCTTC; CDR3aa: CASSRSLAGLYNEQFF; j_gene: TRBJ2-1; v_gene: TRBV7-6; d_gene: TRBD2
CDR3nt: TGTGCCAGCAGCCGTGAAGGGCTGACAGGGATCGTCGACGAGCAGTACTTC; CDR3aa: CASSREGLTGIVDEQYF; j_gene: TRBJ2-7; v_gene: TRBV7-9; d_gene: TRBD1
CDR3nt: TGTGCCAGCAGCGACCCTGAAGGAGGGAGGGCCTTCTCCTACAATGAGCAGTTCTTC; CDR3aa: CASSDPEGGRAFSYNEQFF; j_gene: TRBJ2-1; v_gene: TRBV7-4; d_gene: TRBD2
CDR3nt: TGTGCCACCAGCAGTGGACTAGCCCGAGCATTC; CDR3aa: CATSSGLARAF; j_gene: TRBJ2-7; v_gene: TRBV15; d_gene: TRBD2
CDR3nt: TGTGCCAGCAGTGCGACAGGCAACTATGGCTACACCTTC; CDR3aa: CASSATGNYGYTF; j_gene: TRBJ1-2; v_gene: TRBV28; d_gene: -
CDR3nt: TGTGCCAGCAGTACAGGGGCTGGAAACACCATATATTTT; CDR3aa: CASSTGAGNTIYF; j_gene: TRBJ1-3; v_gene: TRBV7-9; d_gene: TRBD1
CDR3nt: TGTGCCAGCAGCCAAGAGACCTCTAGCGGGATGTCCTACGAGCAGTACTTC; CDR3aa: CASSQETSSGMSYEQYF; j_gene: TRBJ2-7; v_gene: TRBV4-2; d_gene: TRBD2
CDR3nt: TGTGCCAGCAGCTCCGTCGGGCGGGGCGTTGATACGCAGTATTTT; CDR3aa: CASSSVGRGVDTQYF; j_gene: TRBJ2-3; v_gene: TRBV28; d_gene: -
CDR3nt: TGTGCCAGCAGCCCAGGCCTAGCGGGAGGGGGTAAAAATGAGCAGTTCTTC; CDR3aa: CASSPGLAGGGKNEQFF; j_gene: TRBJ2-1; v_gene: TRBV9; d_gene: TRBD2
CDR3nt: TGCGCCAGCAGCTTGGGCCGAACCGGGACTAGCGGGGTGAGCCCAGATACGCAGTATTTT; CDR3aa: CASSLGRTGTSGVSPDTQYF; j_gene: TRBJ2-3; v_gene: TRBV5-1; d_gene: TRBD2
CDR3nt: TGTGCCAGCATCGGGGGAGAATCAGATACGCAGTATTTT; CDR3aa: CASIGGESDTQYF; j_gene: TRBJ2-3; v_gene: TRBV6-5; d_gene: -
CDR3nt: TGCGCCAGCAGCTTGGCGTCCGCGGGAGGGTACGAGCAGTACTTC; CDR3aa: CASSLASAGGYEQYF; j_gene: TRBJ2-7; v_gene: TRBV5-1; d_gene: TRBD2
CDR3nt: TGTGCCAGCAGCTTAGGGAGGGCGCGGGACACTGAAGCTTTCTTT; CDR3aa: CASSLGRARDTEAFF; j_gene: TRBJ1-1; v_gene: TRBV7-2; d_gene: -